This is a list of T cell receptor beta chains from one sample in a study of control samples from healthy donors and cancer patients. TCRdb's copy holds only in-frame clones and misses some; the assay was immunoSEQ multiplex PCR. The sample lists under 200,000 clones, 94% occurring once. The sample consisted of PBMCs. The receptors originated from a man between 60 and 70 years old with colorectal cancer. CDR3s include the opening cysteine and the closing phenylalanine or tryptophan. D genes are given only for firm matches. Clone size is given for some rows only: seen once, a few or many times, or a class if the clone is expanded.

>TRBV27|-|TRBD1|TRBJ2-2
TGTGCCAGCAGTCGGACAGGGAGGACCGGGGAGCTGTTTTTT
CASSRTGRTGELFF
>TRBV11-2|-|-|TRBJ2-5
TGTGCCAGCAGCTCACAAGAGACCCAGTACTTC
CASSSQETQYF
>TRBV19|few|-|TRBJ1-3
TGTGCCAGTACCTCAGGGGATACTGGAAACACCATATATTTT
CASTSGDTGNTIYF
>TRBV29-1|-|-|TRBJ1-1
TGCAGCGTTGGACAGATGAACACTGAAGCTTTCTTT
CSVGQMNTEAFF
>TRBV30|-|TRBD2|TRBJ2-4
TGTGCCTGGAGTGGGGGGGGTGCCAAAAACATTCAGTACTTC
CAWSGGGAKNIQYF
>TRBV7-9|-|TRBD2|TRBJ2-5
TGTGCCAGCAGCTCGGGACTAGGGGTGGGAGAGACCCAGTACTTC
CASSSGLGVGETQYF
>TRBV27|once|TRBD1|TRBJ1-3
TGTGCCAGCAGTGCCGGGACAGGGGGTGAGGGGAACACCATATATTTT
CASSAGTGGEGNTIYF
>TRBV7-8|once|-|TRBJ1-4
TGTGCCAGCAGCTTAAGAGGGGGTGGGGAAAAACTGTTTTTT
CASSLRGGGEKLFF
>TRBV12-3/TRBV12-4|-|-|TRBJ2-2
TGTGCCAGCAGTTTAGGAGGGAACGGGGAGCTGTTTTTT
CASSLGGNGELFF
>TRBV11-2|-|TRBD1|TRBJ1-3
TGTGCCAGCAGCCGAGGGACAGCTGGAAACACCATATATTTT
CASSRGTAGNTIYF